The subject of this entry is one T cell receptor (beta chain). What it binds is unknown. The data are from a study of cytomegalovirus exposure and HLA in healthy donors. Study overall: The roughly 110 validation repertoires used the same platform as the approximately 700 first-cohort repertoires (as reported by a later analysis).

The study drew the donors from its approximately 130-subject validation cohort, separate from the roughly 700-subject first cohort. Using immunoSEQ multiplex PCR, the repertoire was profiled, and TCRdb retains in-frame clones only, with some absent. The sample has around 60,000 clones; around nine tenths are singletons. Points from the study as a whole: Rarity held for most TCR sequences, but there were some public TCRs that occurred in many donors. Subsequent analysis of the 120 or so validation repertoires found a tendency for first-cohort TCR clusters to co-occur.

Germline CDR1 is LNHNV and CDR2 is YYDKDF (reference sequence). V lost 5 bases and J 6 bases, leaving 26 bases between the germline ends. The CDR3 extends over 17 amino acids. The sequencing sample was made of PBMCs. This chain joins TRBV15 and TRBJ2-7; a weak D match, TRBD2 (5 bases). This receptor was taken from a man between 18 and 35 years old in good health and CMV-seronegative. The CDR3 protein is CATSDGVNHYQTTEQYF. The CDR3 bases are TGTGCCACCAGCGACGGGGTGAACCACTACCAAACCACCGAGCAGTACTTC.